These 20 T cell receptor beta chains originate from one sample sequenced in a study of cytomegalovirus exposure and HLA in healthy donors. PCR primers comprised 60 Vbeta and 13 Jbeta primers. Using immunoSEQ multiplex PCR, the repertoire was profiled, and TCRdb retains in-frame clones only, with some absent. The sample holds over 120,000 clones, around a tenth seen once. The sequenced sample was PBMCs. The receptor set was obtained from a man aged 50 to 60 in good health and CMV-seronegative.

This clone was observed a handful of times. J is TRBJ2-7 and V is TRBV5-1; D may be TRBD1 (6 bases). With 0 bases removed from V and 0 bases from J, the gap between germline ends came to 10 bases. This CDR3 is built from 15 residues. Germline V lookup: CDR1 SGHRS, CDR2 YFSETQ. The CDR3: CASSLAQGSSYEQYF. The CDR3 DNA reads TGCGCCAGCAGCTTGGCGCAGGGGAGCTCCTACGAGCAGTACTTC. Using reference TRBV5-1 and TRBJ2-7 for the parts outside the CDR3, the full variable domain is KAGVTQTPRYLIKTRGQQVTLSCSPISGHRSVSWYQQTPGQGLQFLFEYFSETQRNKGNFPGRFSGRQFSNSRSEMNVSTLELGDSALYLCASSLAQGSSYEQYFGPGTRLTVT.

This clone was counted between two and nine times. V gene TRBV6-1 combines with J gene TRBJ2-2; D possibly corresponds to TRBD1 (5 bases). V was clipped by 6 bases and J by 7 bases, with 18 bases between them. The CDR3 runs 15 residues. CDR1 and CDR2 (germline): MNHNS, SASEGT. CDR3 amino acids: CASSVQQGLVGELFF. CDR3 DNA: TGTGCCAGCAGCGTCCAGCAGGGCCTGGTCGGGGAGCTGTTTTTT.

V is TRBV7-9 and J is TRBJ2-7, with TRBD1 as a possible D gene (6 bases). Trimming removed 5 bases at V and 2 bases at J, with 13 bases between. The CDR3 contains 14 residues. Per germline, CDR1 SEHNR and CDR2 FQNEAQ (reference sequence). This CDR3 reads CASSPGDTPYEQYF. CDR3 nucleotides: TGTGCCAGCAGCCCAGGGGACACCCCCTACGAGCAGTACTTC.

The rearrangement uses TRBV7-8 and TRBJ1-3, with D possibly TRBD1 on 6 matching bases. CDR3 length equals 16 residues. The germline V gene encodes CDR1 SGHVS and CDR2 FQNEAQ. The ends were cut back, 7 bases at V and 1 base at J, with 17 bases in the middle. For the CDR3, the DNA is TGTGCCAGCACTTCTGGGGGGGCGGGTTCTGGAAACACCATATATTTT. Encoded protein: CASTSGGAGSGNTIYF. The full variable domain, completed using reference TRBV7-8 and TRBJ1-3, is GAGVSQSPRYKVAKRGQDVALRCDPISGHVSLFWYQQALGQGPEFLTYFQNEAQLDKSGLPSDRFFAERPEGSVSTLKIQRTQQEDSAVYLCASTSGGAGSGNTIYFGEGSWLTVV.

The CDR3 nucleotides are TGCGCCAGCACCCAACAGGGGTTTAACACCGGGGAGCTGTTTTTT. Encoded protein: CASTQQGFNTGELFF. The chain carries TRBV5-1 and TRBJ2-2, with 7 bases fitting TRBD1. The CDR3 totals 15 residues. Germline V lookup: CDR1 SGHRS, CDR2 YFSETQ. J was trimmed by 2 bases and V by 6 bases; bases with no gene match: 7.

This clone is termed medium-sized. J is TRBJ2-6 and V is TRBV15, with TRBD2 identical over 8 bases. Germline-derived CDR1 and CDR2 are LNHNV and YYDKDF (reference sequence). The CDR3 covers 18 residues. J lost 0 bases, V lost 7 bases, and 11 bases had no gene match. The CDR3 reads CATTGGTSPFSGANVLTF. In nucleotides, the CDR3 is TGTGCCACCACGGGGGGGACAAGCCCTTTCTCTGGGGCCAACGTCCTGACTTTC. Full variable domain (rest looked up from reference TRBV15 and TRBJ2-6): DAMVIQNPRYQVTQFGKPVTLSCSQTLNHNVMYWYQQKSSQAPKLLFHYYDKDFNNEADTPDNFQSRRPNTSFCFLDIRSPGLGDTAMYLCATTGGTSPFSGANVLTFGAGSRLTVL.

The chain couples TRBV7-9 to TRBJ1-4; TRBD1 matches at 8 bases. Germline values: CDR1 SEHNR, CDR2 FQNEAQ (reference sequence). The CDR3 loop spans 15 amino acids. With V trimmed by 4 bases and J by 2 bases, 3 bases remained unmatched. DNA for the CDR3: TGTGCCAGCAGCTCACGACAGGGGACTAATGAAAAACTGTTTTTT. Amino acids: CASSSRQGTNEKLFF.

This chain connects TRBV29-1 to TRBJ2-5; maybe TRBD1 (5 bases). The CDR3 is 13 amino acids. V dropped 3 bases and J dropped 1 base, with 9 bases sitting between them. Germline CDR1 is SQVTM and CDR2 is ANQGSEA. CDR3 sequence (DNA): TGCAGCGTTGACTACAGGAGCCAAGAGACCCAGTACTTC. This codes for CSVDYRSQETQYF.

The rearrangement links TRBV5-1 to TRBJ2-3, with D perhaps TRBD1 (5 bases). This CDR3 region has 14 residues. Per germline, CDR1 SGHRS and CDR2 YFSETQ. Trimming took off 3 bases at V and 2 bases at J, with 10 bases between the two ends. Here the CDR3 reads CASSYDRNTDTQYF. The CDR3 coding sequence is TGCGCCAGCAGCTATGACAGAAACACAGATACGCAGTATTTT.

The rearrangement links TRBV27 to TRBJ2-1; the D gene is possibly TRBD2 (5 bases). Per the germline V gene, CDR1 is MNHEY and CDR2 is SMNVEV (reference sequence). The CDR3 covers 15 residues. With 7 bases removed from V and 0 bases from J, the gap between germline ends came to 13 bases. This chain's CDR3 is CASTDRGSSYNEQFF. The DNA of the CDR3 is TGTGCCAGCACCGATCGGGGTAGCTCCTACAATGAGCAGTTCTTC.

In its sample, this clone was seen a few times. This chain connects TRBV11-1 to TRBJ2-5, with TRBD2 matching 12 bases. Germline V gene data show CDR1 as SGHAT and CDR2 as FQDESV (reference sequence). Losses at the gene ends were 4 bases for V and 4 bases for J; bases not matched to a gene: 7. The CDR3 extends over 16 amino acids. The CDR3 DNA reads TGTGCCAGCAGCTCTTCACTAGCGGGAGGTGGAGAGACCCAGTACTTC. Its translation is CASSSSLAGGGETQYF.

The genes are TRBV27 and TRBJ2-5; the match to TRBD2 covers 9 bases. V lost 8 bases to trimming and J lost 5 bases; unmatched junction nucleotides: 12. The CDR3 covers 15 residues. Per the germline V gene, CDR1 is MNHEY and CDR2 is SMNVEV (reference sequence). The CDR3 DNA reads TGTGCCAGCCACAAGGCGGGGGGGGCCAGGGAGACCCAGTACTTC. It is translated as CASHKAGGARETQYF.

This clone was found a few times. The rearrangement joins TRBV5-1 to TRBJ1-1; 9 bases are shared with TRBD1. The CDR3 contains 13 residues. The germline V gene encodes CDR1 SGHRS and CDR2 YFSETQ. After removal of 6 bases from V and 3 bases from J, the junction contained 3 bases not matched to a gene. For the CDR3, the DNA is TGCGCCAGCAAGGACAGGGGTGACACTGAAGCTTTCTTT. This gives the protein CASKDRGDTEAFF.

This clone was seen a handful of times. The chain carries TRBV5-4 and TRBJ2-7; no reliable D call. The CDR3 sequence is 14 residues long. V lost 4 bases and J 0 bases, leaving 11 bases between the germline ends. Germline CDR1 reads SGHNT; CDR2 reads YYREEE (reference sequence). CDR3 in amino acids: CASSPVVSSYEQYF. The CDR3 bases are TGTGCCAGCAGCCCCGTCGTCTCCTCCTACGAGCAGTACTTC.

The DNA of the CDR3 is TGTGCCAGCAGCTCGGAGAACTACGAGCAGTACTTC. Residues: CASSSENYEQYF. V usage is TRBV7-9 and J usage is TRBJ2-7; D is uncertain. Trimming cost V 4 bases and J 3 bases, with 7 bases left between them. Germline loops: CDR1 SEHNR, CDR2 FQNEAQ (reference sequence). The length of the CDR3 is 12 residues.

This clone was found a few times. The rearrangement links TRBV4-1 to TRBJ1-4; 9 nucleotides align to TRBD1. The CDR3 contains 17 residues. Germline CDR1 MGHRA, CDR2 YSYEKL. Trimming took 0 bases from V and 6 from J; bases not matched to a gene: 8. The CDR3 bases are TGCGCCAGCAGCCAAGAGTACACGGGACAGGGCGATGAAAAACTGTTTTTT. Amino acids: CASSQEYTGQGDEKLFF.

A few counts support this clone. J is TRBJ2-5 and V is TRBV10-1; TRBD2 matches 8 bases. The CDR3 contains 13 residues. The ends lost 6 bases at V and 4 bases at J; junction bases unmatched: 4. Looked up from germline, CDR1 is WNHNN and CDR2 is SYGVQD (reference sequence). The CDR3 here is CASSAGGAETQYF. CDR3 in DNA: TGCGCCAGCAGCGCGGGGGGAGCAGAGACCCAGTACTTC.

This clone was seen a few times. V usage is TRBV27 and J usage is TRBJ2-5; a weak D match, TRBD2 (6 bases). V was pared by 2 bases and J by 2 bases, with 12 bases between. Germline assignment: CDR1 MNHEY and CDR2 SMNVEV (reference sequence). The CDR3 is 15 amino acids. CDR3 sequence reads: CASSLAGRSQETQYF. In DNA form, the CDR3 reads TGTGCCAGCAGTTTAGCGGGGCGTTCACAAGAGACCCAGTACTTC.

The chain couples TRBV19 to TRBJ1-6; D gene uncertain. V gave up 3 bases and J gave up 5 bases, with 8 bases separating them. Germline V lookup: CDR1 LNHDA, CDR2 SQIVND (reference sequence). The CDR3 loop spans 14 amino acids. CDR3 nucleotides: TGTGCCAGTAGTATTAGTGGTAATAATTCACCCCTCCACTTT. Amino acids: CASSISGNNSPLHF.

The chain has TRBV19 and TRBJ1-5; 9 bases map to TRBD1. Germline CDR1 reads LNHDA; CDR2 reads SQIVND (reference sequence). After removal of 4 bases from V and 4 bases from J, the junction contained 2 bases not matched to a gene. The CDR3 is 14 residues long. In DNA form, the CDR3 reads TGTGCCAGTAGTACGGGACAGGGAAATCAGCCCCAGCATTTT. It codes for CASSTGQGNQPQHF.